This T cell receptor beta chain was identified in a study of regulatory T cells in long-lasting Graves disease. Study-level points and caveats: Accuracy may have been reduced by the small sample size.

Time point reported: newly diagnosed GD, antithyroid drugs for less than 3 months. PBMC-derived RNA was used for the TCR library. Trimming removed 5 bases from V and 6 bases from J; junction bases left unmatched: 11. This CDR3 comprises 15 residues. CDR1 is SGHAT and CDR2 is FQNNGV in the germline V gene. Arm-PCR of CDR3 regions and iRepertoire HTBI primers were used to build TCR beta libraries. Each CDR3 protein is one row after TCRdb ran MiXCR on the multiplex PCR reads. The sample comprises about 560,000 distinct CDR3 sequences, 15% to 20% of which are singletons, and 9.5% to 15% rests with the top ten. In this sample, this clonotype turned up many times. Its antigen is undetermined. The same data also contributed to another study, on T cells in Graves' hyperthyroidism and ophthalmopathy.

The clonotype was recovered from a man aged 18 to 30 with Graves disease. This rearrangement joins TRBV11-2 to TRBJ2-3; TRBD2 agrees at 7 bases. The sample consisted of peripheral blood mononuclear cells (PBMCs), taken at new diagnosis, from a patient treated with antithyroid drugs. This CDR3 reads CASSVWASGGDTQYF. The DNA for the CDR3 is TGTGCCAGCAGCGTCTGGGCTAGCGGAGGGGATACGCAGTATTTT.